The 8 T cell receptor beta chains given below trace back to one sample, sequenced in a study of blood T cell repertoires in COVID-19. The protocol was immunoSEQ multiplex PCR, while the TCRdb copy is restricted to in-frame clones and leaves out a portion. Of 75,000 to 80,000 clones listed, approximately 86% are singletons. Material for sequencing was peripheral blood. The origin of the receptors is a human donor in a cohort sampled during active COVID-19.

The chain combines TRBV6-2 or TRBV6-3 with TRBJ1-5; D not resolved. Germline lookup yields CDR1 MNHEY and CDR2 SVGEGT. This CDR3 has 12 amino acids. The V end lost 6 bases, the J end lost 13 bases, and 16 bases lay between the germline ends. CDR3 nucleotide sequence: TGTGCCAGCAGCCTCCGAGGGCCGCGGCAGCATTTT. Its protein product is CASSLRGPRQHF.

This clone was counted a single time. The genes are TRBV29-1 and TRBJ2-1; possibly TRBD1 for D (6 bases). This CDR3 spans 15 amino acids. Germline lookup yields CDR1 SQVTM and CDR2 ANQGSEA. V dropped 8 bases and J dropped 10 bases, with 27 bases sitting between them. CDR3 in DNA: TGCAGCTCTGCCACGGGACAATACAATGAGGCGGAGCAGTTCTTC. Its protein product is CSSATGQYNEAEQFF.

This clone was recorded only once. The gene calls are TRBV27 and TRBJ2-7; 7 bases fit TRBD1. CDR1 and CDR2 (germline): MNHEY, SMNVEV (reference sequence). The CDR3 spans 14 residues. Unmatched junction bases numbered 6, after V lost 4 bases and J lost 3 bases. CDR3 protein: CASSWGTANYEQYF. CDR3 bases: TGTGCCAGCAGTTGGGGGACAGCTAACTACGAGCAGTACTTC.

The chain couples TRBV28 to TRBJ1-2; D is uncertain. Germline V gene lookup returns CDR1 MDHEN and CDR2 SYDVKM. The CDR3 has 12 residues. V was shortened by 3 bases and J by 3 bases, with 5 bases between the two germline ends. This chain's CDR3 is CASSFQYYGYTF. CDR3 nucleotides: TGTGCCAGCAGTTTCCAATACTATGGCTACACCTTC.

The J gene is TRBJ1-2, the V gene TRBV6-2 or TRBV6-3; no clear D gene. CDR3 length: 13 residues. V lost 0 bases and J 7 bases, leaving 9 bases between the germline ends. CDR1 is MNHEY, CDR2 SVGEGT, per germline. DNA of the CDR3: TGTGCCAGCAGTTACTCGCAGGCAATTGGCTACACCTTC. Amino acids: CASSYSQAIGYTF.

The J gene is TRBJ2-3, the V gene TRBV19; 9 nucleotides line up with TRBD2. This CDR3 has 13 amino acids. The germline gives CDR1 LNHDA, CDR2 SQIVND (reference sequence). V gave up 9 bases and J gave up 3 bases; unmatched junction bases: 4. The CDR3 DNA sequence: TGTGCCAGCAGCGGGGGGCGTACAGATACGCAGTATTTT. As protein: CASSGGRTDTQYF. Supplemented by reference TRBV19 and TRBJ2-3, the full variable domain reads DGGITQSPKYLFRKEGQNVTLSCEQNLNHDAMYWYRQDPGQGLRLIYYSQIVNDFQKGDIAEGYSVSREKKESFPLTVTSAQKNPTAFYLCASSGGRTDTQYFGPGTRLTVL.

The chain uses TRBV9 and TRBJ2-5, with 8 nucleotides matching TRBD1. Germline loops: CDR1 SGDLS, CDR2 YYNGEE. The CDR3 loop spans 15 amino acids. V lost 0 bases to trimming and J lost 2 bases; unmatched junction nucleotides: 3. The CDR3 region is CASSVGTGWQETQYF. The CDR3 region has the DNA TGTGCCAGCAGCGTAGGGACAGGGTGGCAAGAGACCCAGTACTTC.

The gene calls are TRBV28 and TRBJ2-7; D might be TRBD2 (6 bases). The CDR3 loop spans 11 amino acids. Germline CDR1 and CDR2: MDHEN and SYDVKM. V lost 6 bases to trimming and J lost 6 bases, with 9 bases between them. Here the CDR3 reads CASRDYREQYF. For the CDR3, the DNA is TGTGCCAGCAGGGACTATCGCGAGCAGTACTTC.